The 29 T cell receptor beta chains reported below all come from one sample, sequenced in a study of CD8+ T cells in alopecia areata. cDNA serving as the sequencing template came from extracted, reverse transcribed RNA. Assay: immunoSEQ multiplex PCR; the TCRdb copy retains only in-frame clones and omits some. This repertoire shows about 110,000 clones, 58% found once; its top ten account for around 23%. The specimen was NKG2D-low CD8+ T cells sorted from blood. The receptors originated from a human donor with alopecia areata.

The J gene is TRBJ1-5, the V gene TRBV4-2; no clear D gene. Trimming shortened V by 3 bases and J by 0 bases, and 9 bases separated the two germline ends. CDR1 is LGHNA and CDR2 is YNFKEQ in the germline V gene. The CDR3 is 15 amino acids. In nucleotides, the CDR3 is TGTGCCAGCAGCCATGAGAGTTATAGCAATCAGCCCCAGCATTTT. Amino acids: CASSHESYSNQPQHF.

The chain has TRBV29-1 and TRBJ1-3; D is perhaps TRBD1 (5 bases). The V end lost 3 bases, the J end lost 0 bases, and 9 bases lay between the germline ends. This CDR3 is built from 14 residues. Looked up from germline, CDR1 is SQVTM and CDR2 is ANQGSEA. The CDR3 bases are TGCAGCGTTGAGGACACCCTCTCTGGAAACACCATATATTTT. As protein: CSVEDTLSGNTIYF.

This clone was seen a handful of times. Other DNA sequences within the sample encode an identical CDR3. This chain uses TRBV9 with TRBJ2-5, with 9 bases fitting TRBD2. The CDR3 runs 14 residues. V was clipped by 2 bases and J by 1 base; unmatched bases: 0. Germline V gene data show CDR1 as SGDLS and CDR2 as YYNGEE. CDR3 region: CASSVSGSQETQYF. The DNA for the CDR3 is TGTGCCAGCAGCGTTAGCGGGAGCCAAGAGACCCAGTACTTC.

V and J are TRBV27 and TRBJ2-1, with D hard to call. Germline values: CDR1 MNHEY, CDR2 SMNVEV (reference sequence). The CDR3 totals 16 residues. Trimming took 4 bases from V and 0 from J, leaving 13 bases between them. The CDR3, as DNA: TGTGCCAGCAGTTCTGGCGGCCGATACTCCTACAATGAGCAGTTCTTC. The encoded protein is CASSSGGRYSYNEQFF.

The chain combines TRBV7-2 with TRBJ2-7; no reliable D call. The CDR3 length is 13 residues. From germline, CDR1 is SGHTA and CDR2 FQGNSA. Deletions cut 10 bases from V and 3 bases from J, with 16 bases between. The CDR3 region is CATQPREHYEQYF. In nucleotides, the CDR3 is TGTGCCACCCAACCAAGGGAACACTACGAGCAGTACTTC.

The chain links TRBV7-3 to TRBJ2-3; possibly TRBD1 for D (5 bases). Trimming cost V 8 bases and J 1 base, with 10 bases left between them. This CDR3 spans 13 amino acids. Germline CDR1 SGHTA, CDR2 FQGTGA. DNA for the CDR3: TGTGCCAGCGGGGCTGGCGGCACAGATACGCAGTATTTT. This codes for CASGAGGTDTQYF. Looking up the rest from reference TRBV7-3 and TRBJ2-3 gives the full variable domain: GAGVSQTPSNKVTEKGKYVELRCDPISGHTALYWYRQSLGQGPEFLIYFQGTGAADDSGLPNDRFFAVRPEGSVSTLKIQRTERGDSAVYLCASGAGGTDTQYFGPGTRLTVL.

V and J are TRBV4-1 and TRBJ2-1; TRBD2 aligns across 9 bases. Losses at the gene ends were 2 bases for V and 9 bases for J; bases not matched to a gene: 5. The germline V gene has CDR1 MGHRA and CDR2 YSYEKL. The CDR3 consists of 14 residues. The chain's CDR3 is CASSQIAGEVEQFF. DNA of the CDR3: TGCGCCAGCAGCCAAATAGCGGGAGAGGTTGAGCAGTTCTTC.

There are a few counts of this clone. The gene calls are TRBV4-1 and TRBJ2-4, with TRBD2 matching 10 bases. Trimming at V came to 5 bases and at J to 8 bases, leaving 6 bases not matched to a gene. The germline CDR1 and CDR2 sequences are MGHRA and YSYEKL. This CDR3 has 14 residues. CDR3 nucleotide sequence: TGCGCCAGCAGCGAGCGGGAGGGCCAGTACATTCAGTACTTC. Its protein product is CASSEREGQYIQYF.

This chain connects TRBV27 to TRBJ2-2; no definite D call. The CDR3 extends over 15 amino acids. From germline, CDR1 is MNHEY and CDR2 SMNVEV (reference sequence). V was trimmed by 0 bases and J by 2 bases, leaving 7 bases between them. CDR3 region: CASSLSRRNTGELFF. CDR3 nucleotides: TGTGCCAGCAGTTTATCCAGGCGCAACACCGGGGAGCTGTTTTTT.

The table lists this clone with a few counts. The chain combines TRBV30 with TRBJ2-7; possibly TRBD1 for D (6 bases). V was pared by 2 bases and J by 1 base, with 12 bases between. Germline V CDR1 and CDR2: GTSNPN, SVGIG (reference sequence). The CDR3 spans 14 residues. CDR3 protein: CAWSSRTVSYEQYF. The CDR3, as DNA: TGTGCCTGGAGTTCGCGGACAGTTTCCTACGAGCAGTACTTC.

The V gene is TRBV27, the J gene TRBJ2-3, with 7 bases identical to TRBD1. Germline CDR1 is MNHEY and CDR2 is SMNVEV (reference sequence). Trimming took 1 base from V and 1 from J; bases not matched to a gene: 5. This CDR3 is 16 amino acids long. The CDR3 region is CASSLLATGRTDTQYF. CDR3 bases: TGTGCCAGCAGTTTATTGGCGACAGGGCGCACAGATACGCAGTATTTT.

The CDR3, as DNA: TGTGCCAGCAGTTTTGGCGGTGGGATCACAGATACGCAGTATTTT. This gives the protein CASSFGGGITDTQYF. The chain employs TRBV28 and TRBJ2-3; D ambiguous. CDR1 is MDHEN, CDR2 SYDVKM, per germline. The CDR3 is 15 amino acids. V was cut by 3 bases and J by 2 bases, with 12 bases left in between.

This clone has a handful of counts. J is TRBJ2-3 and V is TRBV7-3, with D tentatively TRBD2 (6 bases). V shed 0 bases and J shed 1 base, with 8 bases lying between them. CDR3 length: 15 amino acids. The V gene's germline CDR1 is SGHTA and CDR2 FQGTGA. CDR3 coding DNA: TGTGCCAGCAGCTTAACAGGAGGGGGCACAGATACGCAGTATTTT. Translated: CASSLTGGGTDTQYF.

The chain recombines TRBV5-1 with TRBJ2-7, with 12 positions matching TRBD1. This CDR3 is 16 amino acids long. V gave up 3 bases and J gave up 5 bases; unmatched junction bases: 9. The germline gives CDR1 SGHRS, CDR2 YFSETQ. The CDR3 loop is CASSSFRDRGLNEQYF. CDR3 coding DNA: TGCGCCAGCAGCTCCTTCCGGGACAGGGGGCTCAACGAGCAGTACTTC.

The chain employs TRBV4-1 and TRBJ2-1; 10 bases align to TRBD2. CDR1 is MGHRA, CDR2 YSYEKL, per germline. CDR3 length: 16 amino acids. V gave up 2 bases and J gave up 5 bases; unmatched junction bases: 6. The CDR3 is CASSQLAGEGHNEQFF. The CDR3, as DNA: TGCGCCAGCAGCCAACTAGCGGGAGAAGGGCACAATGAGCAGTTCTTC.

DNA for the CDR3: TGCAGCGTTGAAGGTAGGACTAGCGGGAGGCACTCCTACAATGAGCAGTTCTTC. It is translated as CSVEGRTSGRHSYNEQFF. This chain joins TRBV29-1 and TRBJ2-1, with 14 bases lining up with TRBD2. This CDR3 region has 18 residues. CDR1 and CDR2 (germline): SQVTM, ANQGSEA. Unmatched junction bases numbered 5, after V lost 1 base and J lost 0 bases.

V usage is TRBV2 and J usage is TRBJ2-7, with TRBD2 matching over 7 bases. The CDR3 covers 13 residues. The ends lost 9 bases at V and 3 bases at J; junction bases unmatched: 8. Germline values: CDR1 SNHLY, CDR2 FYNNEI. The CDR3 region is CASTGSGGYEQYF. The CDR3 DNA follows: TGTGCCAGTACGGGCTCGGGGGGCTACGAGCAGTACTTC.

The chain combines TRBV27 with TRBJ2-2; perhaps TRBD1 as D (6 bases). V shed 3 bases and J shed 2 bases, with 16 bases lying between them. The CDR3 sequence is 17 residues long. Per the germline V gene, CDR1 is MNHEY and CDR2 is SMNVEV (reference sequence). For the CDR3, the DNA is TGTGCCAGCAGTTTTCTGGACAGACTAAGTAACACCGGGGAGCTGTTTTTT. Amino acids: CASSFLDRLSNTGELFF.

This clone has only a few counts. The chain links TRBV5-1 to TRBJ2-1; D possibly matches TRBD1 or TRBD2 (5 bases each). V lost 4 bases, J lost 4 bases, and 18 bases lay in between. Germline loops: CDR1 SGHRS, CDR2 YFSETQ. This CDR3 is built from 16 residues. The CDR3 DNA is TGCGCCAGCAGCCCAGTATCTGAGGGGCTTTACAATGAGCAGTTCTTC. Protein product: CASSPVSEGLYNEQFF.

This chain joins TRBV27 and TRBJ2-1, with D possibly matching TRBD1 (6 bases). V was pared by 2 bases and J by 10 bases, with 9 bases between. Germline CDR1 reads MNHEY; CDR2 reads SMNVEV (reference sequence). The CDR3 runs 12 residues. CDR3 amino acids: CASSLDRREQFF. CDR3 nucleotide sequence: TGTGCCAGCAGTTTAGACAGGAGGGAGCAGTTCTTC.

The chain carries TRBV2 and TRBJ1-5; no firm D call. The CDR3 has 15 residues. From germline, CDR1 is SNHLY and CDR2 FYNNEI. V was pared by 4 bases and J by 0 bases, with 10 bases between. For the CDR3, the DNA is TGTGCCAGCAGTGCGCGAGGATTTAGCAATCAGCCCCAGCATTTT. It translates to CASSARGFSNQPQHF. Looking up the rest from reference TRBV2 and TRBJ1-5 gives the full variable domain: EPEVTQTPSHQVTQMGQEVILRCVPISNHLYFYWYRQILGQKVEFLVSFYNNEISEKSEIFDDQFSVERPDGSNFTLKIRSTKLEDSAMYFCASSARGFSNQPQHFGDGTRLSIL.

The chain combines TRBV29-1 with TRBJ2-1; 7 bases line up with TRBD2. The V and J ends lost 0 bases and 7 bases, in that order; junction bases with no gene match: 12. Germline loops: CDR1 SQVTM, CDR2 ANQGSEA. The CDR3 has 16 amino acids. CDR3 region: CSVEDVAGRPPNEQFF. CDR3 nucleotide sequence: TGCAGCGTTGAAGATGTAGCGGGCCGCCCCCCTAATGAGCAGTTCTTC.

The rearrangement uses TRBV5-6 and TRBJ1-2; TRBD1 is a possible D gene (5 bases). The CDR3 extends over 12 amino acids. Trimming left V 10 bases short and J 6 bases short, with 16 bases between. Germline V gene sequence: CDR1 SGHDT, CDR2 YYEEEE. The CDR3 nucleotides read TGTGCCGGGAGGGGTTTTTCACATGGCTACACCTTC. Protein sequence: CAGRGFSHGYTF.

CDR3 nucleotides: TGCGCCAGCAGCTTGGGGACAGGGGACACCGGGGAGCTGTTTTTT. Amino acids: CASSLGTGDTGELFF. This chain links TRBV5-1 with TRBJ2-2, with 9 bases matching TRBD1. The CDR3 length is 15 residues. The J segment lost 3 bases and the V segment lost 0 bases, leaving 0 bases of the junction unmatched. CDR1 is SGHRS, CDR2 YFSETQ, per germline.

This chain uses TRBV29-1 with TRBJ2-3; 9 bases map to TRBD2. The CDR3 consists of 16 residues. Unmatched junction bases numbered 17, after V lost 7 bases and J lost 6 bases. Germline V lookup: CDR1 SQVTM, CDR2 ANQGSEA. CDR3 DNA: TGCAGCGCCCCCTTCGCGGGAGGGAGACTACCGGATACGCAGTATTTT. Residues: CSAPFAGGRLPDTQYF.

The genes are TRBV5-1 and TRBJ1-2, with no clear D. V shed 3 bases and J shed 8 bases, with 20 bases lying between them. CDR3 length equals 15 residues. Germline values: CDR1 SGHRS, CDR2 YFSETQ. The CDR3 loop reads CASSWWGAPTGGYTF. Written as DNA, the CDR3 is TGCGCCAGCAGCTGGTGGGGTGCACCGACGGGCGGCTACACCTTC.

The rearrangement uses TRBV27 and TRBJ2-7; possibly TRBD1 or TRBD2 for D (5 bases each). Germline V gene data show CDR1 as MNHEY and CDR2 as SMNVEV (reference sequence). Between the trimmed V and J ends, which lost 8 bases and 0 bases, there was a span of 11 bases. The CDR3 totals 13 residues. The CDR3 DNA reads TGTGCCAGCGGTGGGACCAACTCCTACGAGCAGTACTTC. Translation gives CASGGTNSYEQYF.

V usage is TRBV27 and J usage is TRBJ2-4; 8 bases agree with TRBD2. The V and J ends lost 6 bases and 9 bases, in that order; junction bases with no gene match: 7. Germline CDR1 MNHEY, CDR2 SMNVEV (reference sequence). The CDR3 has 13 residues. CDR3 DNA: TGTGCCAGCAGCAGCGGGAGTTTTGGCATTCAGTACTTC. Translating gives CASSSGSFGIQYF.

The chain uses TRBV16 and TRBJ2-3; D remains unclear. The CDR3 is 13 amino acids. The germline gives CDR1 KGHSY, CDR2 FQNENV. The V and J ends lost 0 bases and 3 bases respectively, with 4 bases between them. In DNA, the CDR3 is TGTGCCAGCAGCCAATCCGTGACAGATACGCAGTATTTT. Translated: CASSQSVTDTQYF.